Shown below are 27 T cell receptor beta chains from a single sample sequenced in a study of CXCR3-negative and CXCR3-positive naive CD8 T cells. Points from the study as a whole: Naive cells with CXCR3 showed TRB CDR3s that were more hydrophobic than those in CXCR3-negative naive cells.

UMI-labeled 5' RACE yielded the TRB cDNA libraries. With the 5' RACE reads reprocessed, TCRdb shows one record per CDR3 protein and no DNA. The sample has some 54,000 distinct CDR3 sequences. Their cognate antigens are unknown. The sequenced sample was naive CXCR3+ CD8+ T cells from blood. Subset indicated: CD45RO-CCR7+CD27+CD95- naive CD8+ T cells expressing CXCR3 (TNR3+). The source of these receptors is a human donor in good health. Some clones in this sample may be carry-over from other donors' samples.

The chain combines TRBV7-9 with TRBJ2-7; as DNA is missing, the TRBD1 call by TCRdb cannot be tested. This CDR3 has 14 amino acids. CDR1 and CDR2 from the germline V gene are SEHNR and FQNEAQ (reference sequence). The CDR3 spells CASSGTGGTPEQYF. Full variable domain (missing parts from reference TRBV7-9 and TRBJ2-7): DTGVSQNPRHKITKRGQNVTFRCDPISEHNRLYWYRQTLGQGPEFLTYFQNEAQLEKSRLLSDRFSAERPKGSFSTLEIQRTEQGDSAMYLCASSGTGGTPEQYFGPGTRLTVT.

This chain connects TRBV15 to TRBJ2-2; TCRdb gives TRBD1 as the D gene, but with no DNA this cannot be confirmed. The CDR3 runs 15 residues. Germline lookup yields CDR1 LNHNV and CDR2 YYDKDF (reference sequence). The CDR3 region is CATSRSGSGAGELFF.

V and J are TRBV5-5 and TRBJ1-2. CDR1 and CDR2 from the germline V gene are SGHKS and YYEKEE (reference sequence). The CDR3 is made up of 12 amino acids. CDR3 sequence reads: CASSPGDYGYTF.

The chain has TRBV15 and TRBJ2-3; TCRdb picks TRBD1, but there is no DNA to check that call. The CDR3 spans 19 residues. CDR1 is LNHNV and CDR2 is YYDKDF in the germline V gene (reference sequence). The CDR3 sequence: CATSKDRGKQRDSTDTQYF. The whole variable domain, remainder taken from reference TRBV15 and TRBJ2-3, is DAMVIQNPRYQVTQFGKPVTLSCSQTLNHNVMYWYQQKSSQAPKLLFHYYDKDFNNEADTPDNFQSRRPNTSFCFLDIRSPGLGDTAMYLCATSKDRGKQRDSTDTQYFGPGTRLTVL.

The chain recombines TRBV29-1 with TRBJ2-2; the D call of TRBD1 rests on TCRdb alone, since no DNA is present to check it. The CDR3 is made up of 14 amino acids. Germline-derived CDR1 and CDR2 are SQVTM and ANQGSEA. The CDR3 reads CSVEDTGATGELFF.

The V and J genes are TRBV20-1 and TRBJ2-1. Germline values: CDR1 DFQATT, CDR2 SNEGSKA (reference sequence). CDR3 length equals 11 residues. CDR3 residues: CSARFANEQFF.

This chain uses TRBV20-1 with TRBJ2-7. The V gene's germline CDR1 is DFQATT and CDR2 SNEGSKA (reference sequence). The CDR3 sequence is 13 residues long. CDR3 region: CSARDGRSYEQYF.

The CDR3 loop reads CASSLTLAGGPEQYF. The chain carries TRBV7-3 and TRBJ2-7; TCRdb selects TRBD2, and the lack of DNA leaves this call unchecked. This CDR3 has 15 residues. Germline V gene lookup returns CDR1 SGHTA and CDR2 FQGTGA.

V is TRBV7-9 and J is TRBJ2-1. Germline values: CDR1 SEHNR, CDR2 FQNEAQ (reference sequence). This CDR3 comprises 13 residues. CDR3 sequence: CASSLEASNEQFF.

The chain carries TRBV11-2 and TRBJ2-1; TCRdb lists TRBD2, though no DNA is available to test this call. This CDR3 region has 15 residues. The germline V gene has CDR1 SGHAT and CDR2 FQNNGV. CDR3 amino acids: CASSLGSGGAYEQFF.

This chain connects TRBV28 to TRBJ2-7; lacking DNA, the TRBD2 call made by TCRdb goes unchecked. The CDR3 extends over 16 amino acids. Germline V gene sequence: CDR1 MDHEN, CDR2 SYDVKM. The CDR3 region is CASSSPWGTRVSEQYF.

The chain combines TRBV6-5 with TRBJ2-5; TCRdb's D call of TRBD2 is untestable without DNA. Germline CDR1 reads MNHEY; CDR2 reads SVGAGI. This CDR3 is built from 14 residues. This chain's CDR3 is CASSPGTSGETQYF.

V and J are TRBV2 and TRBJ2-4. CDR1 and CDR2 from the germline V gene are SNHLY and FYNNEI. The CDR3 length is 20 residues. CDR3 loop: CASSEQHIGNSILAKNIQYF.

CDR3 amino acids: CASSPFAGTGGGGQYF. The chain uses TRBV4-1 and TRBJ2-4; checking the TCRdb D call of TRBD1 is not possible without DNA. The germline V gene encodes CDR1 MGHRA and CDR2 YSYEKL. CDR3 length: 16 residues.

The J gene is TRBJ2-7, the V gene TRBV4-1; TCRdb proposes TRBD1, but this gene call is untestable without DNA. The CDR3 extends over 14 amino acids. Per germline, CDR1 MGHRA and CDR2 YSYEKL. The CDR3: CASSEGAYSYEQYF.

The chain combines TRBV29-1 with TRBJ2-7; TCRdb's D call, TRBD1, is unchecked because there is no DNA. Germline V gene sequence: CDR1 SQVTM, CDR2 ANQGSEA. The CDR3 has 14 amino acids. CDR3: CSVESGRGRTEQYF.

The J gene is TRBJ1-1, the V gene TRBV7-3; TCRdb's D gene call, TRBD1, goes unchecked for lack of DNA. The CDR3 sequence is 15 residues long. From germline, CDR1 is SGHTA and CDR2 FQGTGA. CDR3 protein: CASSLTTSPVPEAFF.

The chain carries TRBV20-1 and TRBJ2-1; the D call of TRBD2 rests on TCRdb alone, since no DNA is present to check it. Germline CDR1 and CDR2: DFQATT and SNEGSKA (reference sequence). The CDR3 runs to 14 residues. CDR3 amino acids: CSASLGLAGGEQFF.

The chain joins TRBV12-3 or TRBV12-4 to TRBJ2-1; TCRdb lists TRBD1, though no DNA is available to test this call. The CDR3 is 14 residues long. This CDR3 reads CASSLSAGGNEQFF.

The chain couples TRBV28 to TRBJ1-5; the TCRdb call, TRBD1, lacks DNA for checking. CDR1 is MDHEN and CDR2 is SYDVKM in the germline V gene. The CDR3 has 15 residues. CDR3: CASSLTGTGNQPQHF.

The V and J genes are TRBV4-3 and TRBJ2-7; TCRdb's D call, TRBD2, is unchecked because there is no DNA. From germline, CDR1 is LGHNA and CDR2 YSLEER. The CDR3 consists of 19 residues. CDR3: CASSQAWLAGGLSSYEQYF.

The CDR3 loop reads CASSSGYQANVPTF. The gene calls are TRBV12-3 or TRBV12-4 and TRBJ2-6. The CDR3 totals 14 residues.

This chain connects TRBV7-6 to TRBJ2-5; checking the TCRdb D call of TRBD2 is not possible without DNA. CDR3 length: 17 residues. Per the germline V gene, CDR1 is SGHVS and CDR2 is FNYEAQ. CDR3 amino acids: CASNPRLAGVGQETQYF. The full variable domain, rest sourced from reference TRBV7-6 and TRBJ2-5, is GAGVSQSPRYKVTKRGQDVALRCDPISGHVSLYWYRQALGQGPEFLTYFNYEAQQDKSGLPNDRFSAERPEGSISTLTIQRTEQRDSAMYRCASNPRLAGVGQETQYFGPGTRLLVL.

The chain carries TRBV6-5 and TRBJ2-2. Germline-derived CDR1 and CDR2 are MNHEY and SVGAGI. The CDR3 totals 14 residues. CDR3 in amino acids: CASSYRENTGELFF.

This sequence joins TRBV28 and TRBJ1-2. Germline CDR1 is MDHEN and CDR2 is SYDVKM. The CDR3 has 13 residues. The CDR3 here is CASSLMGPNGYTF.

The CDR3 loop is CASSSTRYGEQFF. This chain joins TRBV11-2 and TRBJ2-1. This CDR3 is 13 amino acids long. Germline values: CDR1 SGHAT, CDR2 FQNNGV.

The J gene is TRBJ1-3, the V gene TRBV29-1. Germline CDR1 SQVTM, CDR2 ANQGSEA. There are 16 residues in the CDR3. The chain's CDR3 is CSVEEYAGRYGNTIYF.